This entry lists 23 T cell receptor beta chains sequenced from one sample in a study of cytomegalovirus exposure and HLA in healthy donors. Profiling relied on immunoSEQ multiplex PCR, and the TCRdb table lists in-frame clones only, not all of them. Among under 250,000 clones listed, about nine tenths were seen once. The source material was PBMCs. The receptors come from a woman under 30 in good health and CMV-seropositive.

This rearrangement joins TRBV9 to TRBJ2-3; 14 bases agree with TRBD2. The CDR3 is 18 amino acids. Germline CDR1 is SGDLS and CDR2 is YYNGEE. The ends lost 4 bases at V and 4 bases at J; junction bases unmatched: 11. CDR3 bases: TGTGCCAGCAGCCCCAGACTAGCGGGAGGGCCCTCGGCAGATACGCAGTATTTT. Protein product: CASSPRLAGGPSADTQYF.

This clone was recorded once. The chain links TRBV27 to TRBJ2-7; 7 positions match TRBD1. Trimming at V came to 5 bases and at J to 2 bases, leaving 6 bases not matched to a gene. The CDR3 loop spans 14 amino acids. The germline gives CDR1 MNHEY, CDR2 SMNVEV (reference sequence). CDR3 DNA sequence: TGTGCCAGCAGTGACAGGGAAATAGCCTACGAGCAGTACTTC. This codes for CASSDREIAYEQYF.

In nucleotides, the CDR3 is TGCGCCAGCAGTGAGGGCCTGACTAGCGGGACCGACAATGAGCAGTTCTTC. Amino acids: CASSEGLTSGTDNEQFF. The chain is built from TRBV10-1 and TRBJ2-1, with 11 bases identical to TRBD2. V was pared by 2 bases and J by 5 bases, with 8 bases of the junction left unmatched. The germline V gene has CDR1 WNHNN and CDR2 SYGVQD (reference sequence). This CDR3 spans 17 amino acids.

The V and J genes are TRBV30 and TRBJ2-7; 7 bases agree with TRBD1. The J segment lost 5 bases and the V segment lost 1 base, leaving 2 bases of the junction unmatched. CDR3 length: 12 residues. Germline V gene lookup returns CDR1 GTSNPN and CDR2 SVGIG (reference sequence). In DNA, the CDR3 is TGTGCCTGGAGTGGACAGGGCCACGAGCAGTACTTC. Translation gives CAWSGQGHEQYF.

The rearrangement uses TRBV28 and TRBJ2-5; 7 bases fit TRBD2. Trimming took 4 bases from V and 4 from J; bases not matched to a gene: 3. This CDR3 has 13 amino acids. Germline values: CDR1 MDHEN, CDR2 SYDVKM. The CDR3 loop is CASSSTSTETQYF. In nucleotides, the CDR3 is TGTGCCAGCAGTTCGACTAGCACAGAGACCCAGTACTTC.

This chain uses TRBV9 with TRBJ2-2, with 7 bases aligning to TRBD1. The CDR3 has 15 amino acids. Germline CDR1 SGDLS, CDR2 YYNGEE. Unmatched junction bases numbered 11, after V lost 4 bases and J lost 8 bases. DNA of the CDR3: TGTGCCAGCAGCACATGGGACAGCGGTTTTGGGGAGCTGTTTTTT. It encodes CASSTWDSGFGELFF.

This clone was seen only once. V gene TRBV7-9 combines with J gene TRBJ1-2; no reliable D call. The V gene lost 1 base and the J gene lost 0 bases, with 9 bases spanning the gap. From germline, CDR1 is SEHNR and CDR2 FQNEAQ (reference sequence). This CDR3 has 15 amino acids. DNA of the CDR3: TGTGCCAGCAGCTTAGTACAGCTTACTAACTATGGCTACACCTTC. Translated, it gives CASSLVQLTNYGYTF.

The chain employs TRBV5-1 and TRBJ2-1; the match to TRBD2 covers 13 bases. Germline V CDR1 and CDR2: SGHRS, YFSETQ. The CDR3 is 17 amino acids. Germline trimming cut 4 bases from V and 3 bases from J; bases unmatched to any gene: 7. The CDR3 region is CASSPGLAGSDYNEQFF. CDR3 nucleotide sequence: TGCGCCAGCAGCCCGGGACTAGCGGGATCAGACTACAATGAGCAGTTCTTC.

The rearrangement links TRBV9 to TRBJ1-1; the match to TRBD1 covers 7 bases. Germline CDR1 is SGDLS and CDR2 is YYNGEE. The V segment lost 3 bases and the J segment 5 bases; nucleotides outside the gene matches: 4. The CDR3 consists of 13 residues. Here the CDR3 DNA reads TGTGCCAGCAGCGAAGGGGGCCGTACTGAAGCTTTCTTT. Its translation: CASSEGGRTEAFF.

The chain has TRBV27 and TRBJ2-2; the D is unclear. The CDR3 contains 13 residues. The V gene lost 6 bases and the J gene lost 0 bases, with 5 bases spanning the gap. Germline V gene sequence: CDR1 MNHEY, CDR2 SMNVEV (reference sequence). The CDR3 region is CASRHANTGELFF. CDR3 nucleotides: TGTGCCAGCAGACACGCGAACACCGGGGAGCTGTTTTTT.

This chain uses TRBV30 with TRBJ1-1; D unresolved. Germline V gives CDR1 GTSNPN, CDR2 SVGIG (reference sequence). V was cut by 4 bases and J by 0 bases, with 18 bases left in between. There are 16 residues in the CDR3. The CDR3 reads CAWIGSRLSMNTEAFF. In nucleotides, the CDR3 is TGTGCCTGGATCGGGTCCCGGCTCTCCATGAACACTGAAGCTTTCTTT.

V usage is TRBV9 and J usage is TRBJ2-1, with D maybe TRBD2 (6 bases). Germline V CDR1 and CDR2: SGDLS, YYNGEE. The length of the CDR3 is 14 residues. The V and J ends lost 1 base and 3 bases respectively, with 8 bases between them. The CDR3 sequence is CASSVWGDYNEQFF. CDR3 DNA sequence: TGTGCCAGCAGCGTATGGGGGGACTACAATGAGCAGTTCTTC.

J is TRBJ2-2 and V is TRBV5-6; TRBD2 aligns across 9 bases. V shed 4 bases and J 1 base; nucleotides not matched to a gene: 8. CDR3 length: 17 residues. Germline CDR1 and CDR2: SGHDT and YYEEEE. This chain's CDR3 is CASSPTGLAWNTGELFF. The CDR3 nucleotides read TGTGCCAGCAGCCCGACCGGACTAGCGTGGAACACCGGGGAGCTGTTTTTT.

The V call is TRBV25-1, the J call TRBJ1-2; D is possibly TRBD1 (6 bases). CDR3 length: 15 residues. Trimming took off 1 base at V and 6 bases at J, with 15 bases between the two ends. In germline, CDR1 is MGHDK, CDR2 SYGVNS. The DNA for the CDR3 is TGTGCCAGCAGTGAATTCTCGGGGGGCTCGGATGGCTACACCTTC. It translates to CASSEFSGGSDGYTF.

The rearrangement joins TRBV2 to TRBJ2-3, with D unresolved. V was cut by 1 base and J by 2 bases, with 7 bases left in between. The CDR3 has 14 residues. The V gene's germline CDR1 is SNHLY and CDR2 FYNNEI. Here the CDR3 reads CASSEGRNTDTQYF. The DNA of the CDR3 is TGTGCCAGCAGTGAAGGCAGAAACACAGATACGCAGTATTTT.

The CDR3 loop is CASSGPRQGSETQYF. In DNA form, the CDR3 reads TGTGCCAGCAGTGGCCCCAGACAGGGGTCGGAGACCCAGTACTTC. The chain couples TRBV6-1 to TRBJ2-5, with TRBD1 identical over 8 bases. Germline values: CDR1 MNHNS, CDR2 SASEGT. The CDR3 loop spans 15 amino acids. J lost 5 bases, V lost 4 bases, and 9 bases had no gene match.

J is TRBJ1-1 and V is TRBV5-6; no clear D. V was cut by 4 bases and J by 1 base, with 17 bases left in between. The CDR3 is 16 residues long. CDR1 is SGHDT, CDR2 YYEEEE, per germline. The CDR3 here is CASSPPPEQTNTEAFF. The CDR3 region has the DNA TGTGCCAGCAGCCCCCCGCCCGAACAGACGAACACTGAAGCTTTCTTT. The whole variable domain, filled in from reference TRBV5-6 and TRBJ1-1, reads DAGVTQSPTHLIKTRGQQVTLRCSPKSGHDTVSWYQQALGQGPQFIFQYYEEEERQRGNFPDRFSGHQFPNYSSELNVNALLLGDSALYLCASSPPPEQTNTEAFFGQGTRLTVV.

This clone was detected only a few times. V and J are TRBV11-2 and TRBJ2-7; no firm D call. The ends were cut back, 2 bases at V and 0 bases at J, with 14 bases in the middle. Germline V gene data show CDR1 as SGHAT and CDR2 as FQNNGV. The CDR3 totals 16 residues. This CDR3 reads CASSLLSRRSSYEQYF. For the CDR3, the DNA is TGTGCCAGCAGCTTACTTTCACGTAGGAGCTCCTACGAGCAGTACTTC. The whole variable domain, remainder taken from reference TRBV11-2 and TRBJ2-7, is EAGVAQSPRYKIIEKRQSVAFWCNPISGHATLYWYQQILGQGPKLLIQFQNNGVVDDSQLPKDRFSAERLKGVDSTLKIQPAKLEDSAVYLCASSLLSRRSSYEQYFGPGTRLTVT.

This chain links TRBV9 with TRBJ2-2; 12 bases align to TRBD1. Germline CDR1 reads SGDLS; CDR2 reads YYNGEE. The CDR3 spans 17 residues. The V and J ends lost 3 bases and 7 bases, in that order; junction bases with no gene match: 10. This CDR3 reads CASSGIRDRGRIGELFF. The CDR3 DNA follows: TGTGCCAGCAGCGGAATCCGGGACAGGGGGCGCATCGGGGAGCTGTTTTTT.

CDR3 sequence: CASSPNVGGNEQFF. In DNA form, the CDR3 reads TGTGCCAGCAGCCCCAATGTGGGAGGGAATGAGCAGTTCTTC. The chain links TRBV9 to TRBJ2-1; 7 bases are shared with TRBD2. CDR3 length: 14 residues. V gave up 4 bases and J gave up 7 bases; unmatched junction bases: 8. Germline V gives CDR1 SGDLS, CDR2 YYNGEE. Full variable domain (remainder filled in from reference TRBV9 and TRBJ2-1): DSGVTQTPKHLITATGQRVTLRCSPRSGDLSVYWYQQSLDQGLQFLIQYYNGEERAKGNILERFSAQQFPDLHSELNLSSLELGDSALYFCASSPNVGGNEQFFGPGTRLTVL.

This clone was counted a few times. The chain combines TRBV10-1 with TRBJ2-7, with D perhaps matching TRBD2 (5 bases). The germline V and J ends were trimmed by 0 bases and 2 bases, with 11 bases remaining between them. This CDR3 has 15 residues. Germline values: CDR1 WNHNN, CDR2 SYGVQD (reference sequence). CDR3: CASSESGLMTYEQYF. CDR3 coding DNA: TGCGCCAGCAGTGAGTCAGGACTTATGACCTACGAGCAGTACTTC.

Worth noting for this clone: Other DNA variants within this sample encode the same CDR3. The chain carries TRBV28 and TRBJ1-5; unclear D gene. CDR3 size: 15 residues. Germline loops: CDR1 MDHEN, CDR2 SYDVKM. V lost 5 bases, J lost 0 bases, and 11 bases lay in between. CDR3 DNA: TGTGCCAGCAGTCTCCGACTTAATAGCAATCAGCCCCAGCATTTT. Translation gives CASSLRLNSNQPQHF.

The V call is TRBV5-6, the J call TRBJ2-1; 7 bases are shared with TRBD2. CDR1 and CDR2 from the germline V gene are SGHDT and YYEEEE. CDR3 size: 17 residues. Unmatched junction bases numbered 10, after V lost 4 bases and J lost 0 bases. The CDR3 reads CASSLPGKRGSYNEQFF. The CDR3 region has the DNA TGTGCCAGCAGCCTCCCGGGAAAGCGGGGCTCCTACAATGAGCAGTTCTTC.